These 29 T cell receptor beta chains were all obtained from the same sample, sequenced in a study of T cell repertoires in cytomegalovirus infection (dated by TCRdb to between 2018 and 2021). The sequencer was an Illumina HiSeq 1500. The public reads were run again by TCRdb, first through fastp at Q25 and then through MiXCR, and only productive beta chains were kept. Rows are combined by CDR3 protein, so each entry shows the most common genes and DNA. In all, the sample holds hundreds of thousands of distinct CDR3 sequences, and around 24% of those were seen once. The ten largest account for roughly 8% of the sample. The specimen sequenced was CD8+ T cells from PBMCs. The source of these receptors is a human donor in good health (CMV status not recorded). Some clones in this sample may be carry-over from other donors' samples.

The chain combines TRBV20-1 with TRBJ1-1; possibly TRBD1 for D (6 bases). In germline, CDR1 is DFQATT, CDR2 SNEGSKA (reference sequence). The CDR3 has 16 amino acids. V lost 4 bases to trimming and J lost 5 bases, with 23 bases between them. This CDR3 reads CSAKPGFSPRGTEAFF. The DNA for the CDR3 is TGCAGTGCTAAACCCGGGTTTTCTCCTAGGGGGACTGAAGCTTTCTTT.

This clonotype has a handful of counts. The genes are TRBV7-2 and TRBJ2-7; D assignment may be TRBD1 or TRBD2 (5 bases each). This CDR3 has 13 amino acids. From germline, CDR1 is SGHTA and CDR2 FQGNSA. V lost 5 bases and J lost 6, with 14 bases in between. The CDR3 is CASSREGSGEQYF. The CDR3 DNA sequence: TGTGCCAGCAGCCGAGAGGGGTCGGGCGAGCAGTACTTC.

This clonotype has only a few counts. V and J are TRBV12-5 and TRBJ2-7; no clear D gene. The CDR3 is 12 amino acids. The germline gives CDR1 LGHNT, CDR2 FRNRAP. V was pared by 8 bases and J by 2 bases, with 10 bases between. The chain's CDR3 is CASRQFTYEQYF. The CDR3, as DNA: TGTGCTAGTCGGCAGTTCACCTACGAGCAGTACTTC.

This chain uses TRBV6-2 or TRBV6-3 with TRBJ2-7; the match to TRBD1 covers 9 bases. The CDR3 is 13 amino acids. Trimming cost V 6 bases and J 5 bases; bases outside gene matches: 5. Germline V gives CDR1 MNHEY, CDR2 SVGEGT. CDR3 region: CASSWTGANEQYV. The CDR3 nucleotides are TGTGCCAGCAGCTGGACAGGGGCTAACGAGCAGTACGTC.

The chain couples TRBV6-6 to TRBJ2-7; D ambiguous. Germline CDR1 and CDR2: MNHNY and SVGAGI (reference sequence). Trimming cost V 0 bases and J 5 bases, with 8 bases left between them. This CDR3 is built from 13 residues. In DNA form, the CDR3 reads TGTGCCAGCAGTTACTCCAATACAGACGAGCAGTACGTC. This gives the protein CASSYSNTDEQYV.

This chain links TRBV7-3 with TRBJ2-1, with D perhaps TRBD2 (5 bases). Germline V lookup: CDR1 SGHTA, CDR2 FQGTGA. The CDR3 is 15 amino acids. V was pared by 1 base and J by 8 bases, with 15 bases between. This CDR3 is CASSLRGAKSDEQFF. The CDR3 DNA is TGTGCCAGCAGCTTAAGGGGAGCGAAATCGGATGAGCAGTTCTTC.

This clonotype was observed a few times. The rearrangement uses TRBV28 and TRBJ1-4; 7 positions agree with TRBD1. The CDR3 runs 16 residues. Germline V gene data show CDR1 as MDHEN and CDR2 as SYDVKM. With V trimmed by 6 bases and J by 5 bases, 12 bases remained unmatched. In DNA, the CDR3 is TGTGCCAGCAGCCAAGTCCGGGACAGTGAAAATGAAAAACTGTTTTTT. Amino acid sequence: CASSQVRDSENEKLFF.

This clonotype was counted between two and nine times. The chain combines TRBV7-9 with TRBJ1-2; tentative D call: TRBD1 (5 bases). Trimming took off 1 base at V and 0 bases at J, with 6 bases between the two ends. Per the germline V gene, CDR1 is SEHNR and CDR2 is FQNEAQ (reference sequence). This CDR3 has 14 amino acids. The CDR3 protein is CASSLGTTNYGYTF. The CDR3 DNA reads as TGTGCCAGCAGCTTAGGGACAACTAACTATGGCTACACCTTC.

The rearrangement links TRBV6-2 or TRBV6-3 to TRBJ2-7; 10 bases line up with TRBD1. Germline V gene lookup returns CDR1 MNHEY and CDR2 SVGEGT. The CDR3 sequence is 15 residues long. V dropped 6 bases and J dropped 2; count of bases not matched to a gene: 7. CDR3: CASSYPGQGTYEQYV. The CDR3 DNA sequence: TGTGCCAGCAGCTACCCGGGACAGGGGACCTACGAGCAGTACGTC.

This clonotype was observed a handful of times. The rearrangement uses TRBV14 and TRBJ2-1; the D gene is possibly TRBD2 (5 bases). Germline CDR1 and CDR2: SGHDN and FVKESK. The CDR3 covers 15 residues. The CDR3 protein is CASRDERTSNNEQFF. CDR3 bases: TGTGCGTCGCGCGATGAGAGGACTTCTAACAATGAGCAGTTCTTC.

The rearrangement uses TRBV4-3 and TRBJ2-1; weak D call: TRBD2 (5 bases). There are 16 residues in the CDR3. Trimming shortened V by 4 bases and J by 2 bases, and 15 bases separated the two germline ends. Germline values: CDR1 LGHNA, CDR2 YSLEER. The CDR3 coding sequence is TGCGCCAGCAGCCCTAAACGGGGTTCCCCCTACAATGAGCAGTTCTTC. Translating gives CASSPKRGSPYNEQFF.

The chain combines TRBV20-1 with TRBJ1-2; D may be TRBD1 (5 bases). CDR3 length: 11 amino acids. V was clipped by 6 bases and J by 8 bases, with 13 bases between them. CDR1 DFQATT and CDR2 SNEGSKA come from the germline V gene (reference sequence). The CDR3 bases are TGCAGTGCAGAGGGGACGTCAGGCTACACCTTC. Its protein is CSAEGTSGYTF.

In this sample, this clonotype turned up many times. The chain joins TRBV6-2 or TRBV6-3 to TRBJ1-2, with D perhaps TRBD1 (6 bases). CDR1 and CDR2 (germline): MNHEY, SVGEGT. Trimming pared 0 bases from V and 8 bases from J, leaving 16 bases between. The CDR3 runs to 15 residues. Here the CDR3 DNA reads TGTGCCAGCAGTTACTCGTGGGACCCGGGACACGGCTACACCTTC. It specifies CASSYSWDPGHGYTF.

Ten or more counts support this clonotype. This sequence joins TRBV7-2 and TRBJ2-2; a possible D gene is TRBD2 (6 bases). The germline V and J ends were trimmed by 5 bases and 5 bases, with 24 bases remaining between them. This CDR3 spans 18 amino acids. Germline V gene data show CDR1 as SGHTA and CDR2 as FQGNSA. The CDR3: CASSLGPGGLQLTGELFF. CDR3 DNA: TGTGCCAGCAGCCTAGGACCCGGGGGACTCCAATTAACCGGGGAGCTGTTTTTT.

The chain carries TRBV5-4 and TRBJ2-2; D is possibly TRBD1 (5 bases). The germline V gene encodes CDR1 SGHNT and CDR2 YYREEE (reference sequence). The CDR3 is 15 amino acids. With 0 bases removed from V and 0 bases from J, the gap between germline ends came to 6 bases. The CDR3 coding sequence is TGTGCCAGCAGCTTGGGCAGGGCGAACACCGGGGAGCTGTTTTTT. Translation gives CASSLGRANTGELFF.

The V gene is TRBV2, the J gene TRBJ2-2, with D perhaps TRBD2 (6 bases). The CDR3 has 14 residues. The germline V and J ends were trimmed by 1 base and 6 bases, with 9 bases remaining between them. Germline V gives CDR1 SNHLY, CDR2 FYNNEI. CDR3 residues: CASSEGAGPGELFF. The CDR3 nucleotides are TGTGCCAGCAGTGAAGGGGCGGGGCCCGGGGAGCTGTTTTTT.

About this clonotype: A much bigger clone sits one base away, suggesting this may be a read error. This rearrangement joins TRBV7-2 to TRBJ1-1, with TRBD1 identical over 9 bases. The germline V gene has CDR1 SGHTA and CDR2 FQGNSA. The CDR3 contains 15 residues. The chain's CDR3 is CVSSLDRGMDTEAFF. CDR3 bases: TGTGTCAGCAGCTTAGACAGGGGGATGGACACTGAAGCTTTCTTT.

J is TRBJ1-3 and V is TRBV20-1, with a tentative D call TRBD1 (5 bases). This CDR3 has 14 residues. The V gene lost 6 bases and the J gene lost 0 bases, with 12 bases spanning the gap. Germline CDR1 DFQATT, CDR2 SNEGSKA (reference sequence). CDR3 sequence: CSATGPYSGNTIYF. In DNA, the CDR3 is TGCAGTGCAACAGGTCCCTACTCTGGAAACACCATATATTTT.

Only a few counts were recorded for this clonotype. The chain recombines TRBV5-6 with TRBJ2-3, with D tentatively TRBD1 (6 bases). The V gene's germline CDR1 is SGHDT and CDR2 YYEEEE. This CDR3 region has 16 residues. Trimming stripped 6 bases from V and 2 bases from J, with 19 bases between. This CDR3 reads CASTPREGVNTDTQYF. The DNA for the CDR3 is TGTGCCAGCACACCTAGAGAGGGGGTAAACACAGATACGCAGTATTTT. Variable domain in full (rest from reference TRBV5-6 and TRBJ2-3): DAGVTQSPTHLIKTRGQQVTLRCSPKSGHDTVSWYQQALGQGPQFIFQYYEEEERQRGNFPDRFSGHQFPNYSSELNVNALLLGDSALYLCASTPREGVNTDTQYFGPGTRLTVL.

This clonotype was found a few times. The chain's CDR3 is CASSWSGDQETQYF. The DNA of the CDR3 is TGTGCCAGCAGCTGGAGCGGGGACCAAGAGACCCAGTACTTC. The gene calls are TRBV5-5 and TRBJ2-5; 7 bases line up with TRBD2. Losses at the gene ends were 3 bases for V and 0 bases for J; bases not matched to a gene: 2. This CDR3 is built from 14 residues. Germline values: CDR1 SGHKS, CDR2 YYEKEE (reference sequence).

This clonotype came up a few times. V gene TRBV7-9 combines with J gene TRBJ2-6, with no clear D. V was clipped by 4 bases and J by 0 bases, with 19 bases between them. The CDR3 length is 19 residues. CDR1 is SEHNR, CDR2 FQNEAQ, per germline (reference sequence). The CDR3 sequence is CASSSSRSLSSSGANVLTF. CDR3 nucleotide sequence: TGTGCCAGCAGCTCTTCACGGAGTCTATCAAGCTCTGGGGCCAACGTCCTGACTTTC.

There are a few counts of this clonotype. The gene calls are TRBV6-2 or TRBV6-3 and TRBJ1-6; D uncertain. CDR1 is MNHEY and CDR2 is SVGEGT in the germline V gene. V was pared by 2 bases and J by 15 bases, with 8 bases between. The CDR3 runs 11 residues. CDR3 nucleotide sequence: TGTGCCAGCAGTTACGGCGGGTTCCTCCACTTT. It yields the protein CASSYGGFLHF.

The sample holds a few counts of this clonotype. The chain links TRBV20-1 to TRBJ2-7, with a possible D match to TRBD2 (5 bases). With 0 bases removed from V and 0 bases from J, the gap between germline ends came to 6 bases. The CDR3 is 13 residues long. The germline V gene has CDR1 DFQATT and CDR2 SNEGSKA (reference sequence). The CDR3 sequence: CSARDGDSYEQYF. The CDR3, as DNA: TGCAGTGCTAGAGACGGGGACTCCTACGAGCAGTACTTC.

This clonotype was seen ten or more times. V gene TRBV12-3 or TRBV12-4 combines with J gene TRBJ2-1, with 7 bases matching TRBD1. V shed 6 bases, J shed 3 bases, and the junction held 8 bases outside the gene matches. This CDR3 spans 15 amino acids. This CDR3 is CASSERDSIYNEQFF. The CDR3 DNA reads TGTGCCAGCAGCGAACGGGACAGCATCTACAATGAGCAGTTCTTC.

The rearrangement joins TRBV2 to TRBJ1-2; D gene unclear. V lost 4 bases and J lost 8, with 5 bases in between. CDR1 and CDR2 from the germline V gene are SNHLY and FYNNEI. There are 10 residues in the CDR3. As DNA, the CDR3 is TGTGCCAGCAGTGGCCAGGGCTACACCTTC. Protein sequence: CASSGQGYTF.

Ten or more counts support this clonotype. The V gene is TRBV7-8, the J gene TRBJ2-5; D unclear. The CDR3 contains 15 residues. From germline, CDR1 is SGHVS and CDR2 FQNEAQ. The ends were cut back, 6 bases at V and 0 bases at J, with 14 bases in the middle. As DNA, the CDR3 is TGTGCCAGCAGTTCAAGCCAAAGCAACCAAGAGACCCAGTACTTC. Protein product: CASSSSQSNQETQYF.

In its sample, this clonotype was seen many times. V gene TRBV7-2 combines with J gene TRBJ1-3; D is undetermined. This CDR3 contains 19 residues. The V gene's germline CDR1 is SGHTA and CDR2 FQGNSA. The V and J ends lost 1 base and 4 bases respectively, with 23 bases between them. The CDR3 sequence: CASSLVAGPNPNDGNTIYF. The CDR3 coding sequence is TGTGCCAGCAGCTTAGTGGCAGGACCTAACCCAAACGACGGAAACACCATATATTTT.

This clonotype was found a few times. The chain is built from TRBV7-9 and TRBJ2-5; D possibly uses TRBD1 or TRBD2 (5 bases each). CDR3 length equals 17 residues. Trimming took off 5 bases at V and 5 bases at J, with 24 bases between the two ends. CDR1 and CDR2 (germline): SEHNR, FQNEAQ (reference sequence). The CDR3 region has the DNA TGTGCCAGCAGCCCCTCGGGACCGCAGTCCCCCCGCGAGACCCAGTACTTC. Its protein is CASSPSGPQSPRETQYF.

The V gene is TRBV5-5, the J gene TRBJ1-1; D is perhaps TRBD1 (6 bases). V was cut by 0 bases and J by 5 bases, with 20 bases left in between. The germline gives CDR1 SGHKS, CDR2 YYEKEE (reference sequence). There are 17 residues in the CDR3. The DNA for the CDR3 is TGTGCCAGCAGCTTGGGGATCCAGACAGGACCCTTGACTGAAGCTTTCTTT. It encodes CASSLGIQTGPLTEAFF.